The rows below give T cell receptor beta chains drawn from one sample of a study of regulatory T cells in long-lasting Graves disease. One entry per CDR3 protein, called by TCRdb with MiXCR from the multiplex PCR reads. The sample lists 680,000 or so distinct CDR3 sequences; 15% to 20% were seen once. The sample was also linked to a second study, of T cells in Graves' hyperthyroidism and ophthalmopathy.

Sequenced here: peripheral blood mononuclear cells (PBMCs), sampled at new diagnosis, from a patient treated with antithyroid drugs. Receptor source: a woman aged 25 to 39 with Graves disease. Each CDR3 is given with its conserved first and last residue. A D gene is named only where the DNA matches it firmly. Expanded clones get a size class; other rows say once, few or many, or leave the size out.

CASSRGDGMKQFF TGTGCCAGCTCCCGCGGGGACGGGATGAAGCAGTTCTTC TRBV18 . . TRBJ2-1
CSARQTGFLREQYF TGCAGTGCTAGACAGACAGGATTTCTGAGGGAGCAGTACTTC TRBV20-1 . . TRBJ2-7
CASSVQGADNEKLFF TGTGCCAGCAGCGTCCAGGGTGCTGATAATGAAAAACTGTTTTTT TRBV9 . . TRBJ1-4
CASSPKDRALYGYTF TGTGCCAGCTCACCGAAAGACAGGGCCCTCTATGGCTACACCTTC TRBV18 . TRBD1 TRBJ1-2
CASSEIGGSWIGEQYF TGTGCCAGTAGTGAGATCGGTGGGAGTTGGATTGGCGAGCAGTACTTC TRBV19 . . TRBJ2-7
CASSPGQGNSGANVLTF TGTGCCAGCAGCCCCGGACAGGGGAACTCTGGGGCCAACGTCCTGACTTTC TRBV7-8 few TRBD1 TRBJ2-6
CASSYDPGPNQPQHF TGTGCCAGCAGTTATGACCCGGGGCCCAATCAGCCCCAGCATTTT TRBV28 many . TRBJ1-5
CASSPRGLEIDEQFF TGTGCCAGCAGTCCCCGGGGGCTTGAAATCGATGAGCAGTTCTTC TRBV2 many . TRBJ2-1
CASSDQRWNTEAFF TGTGCCAGCAGCGATCAAAGGTGGAACACTGAAGCTTTCTTT TRBV7-9 many . TRBJ1-1
CASSEEGQGKNIQYF TGTGCCAGCAGTGAAGAGGGACAGGGAAAAAACATTCAGTACTTC TRBV25-1 many TRBD1 TRBJ2-4
CASSQQPSSYNEQFF TGTGCCAGCAGCCAACAACCTAGCTCCTACAATGAGCAGTTCTTC TRBV3-1 . . TRBJ2-1
CASFPRDGSYEQYF TGTGCCAGCTTTCCTCGGGACGGATCCTACGAGCAGTACTTC TRBV28 many . TRBJ2-7
CASSYLAGNTGELFF TGCGCCAGCAGCTATCTAGCGGGGAACACCGGGGAGCTGTTTTTT TRBV5-1 . TRBD2 TRBJ2-2
CASRQTSAPSGQYF TGTGCCAGCAGACAGACTAGCGCACCTTCCGGGCAGTACTTC TRBV12-3/TRBV12-4 many TRBD2 TRBJ2-7
CASSKTSGAGGEDGNTF TGTGCCAGCAGCAAAACCTCCGGCGCGGGGGGGGAAGATGGCAACACCTTC TRBV7-9 . . TRBJ1-2
CASSPPGFSSYEQYF TGTGCCAGCTCACCACCGGGCTTCAGCTCCTACGAGCAGTACTTC TRBV18 few . TRBJ2-7
CSANEGLAKNIQYF TGCAGTGCTAACGAGGGCTTAGCCAAAAACATTCAGTACTTC TRBV20-1 . . TRBJ2-4
CASTSGGTGTDTQYF TGTGCCAGCACCTCAGGGGGAACTGGCACAGATACGCAGTATTTT TRBV7-9 few TRBD1 TRBJ2-3
CSAEELFKGTQYF TGCAGCGCCGAGGAACTTTTCAAGGGAACCCAGTACTTC TRBV29-1 many . TRBJ2-5
CASSQLAGANEQFF TGTGCCAGCAGCCAACTAGCGGGAGCCAATGAGCAGTTCTTC TRBV3-1 many TRBD2 TRBJ2-1
CASRRGGYNEQFF TGTGCCAGCAGGCGAGGGGGCTACAATGAGCAGTTCTTC TRBV2 few . TRBJ2-1
CASSRDATLYEQYF TGCGCCAGCAGTCGGGACGCGACCTTATACGAGCAGTACTTC TRBV10-2 . . TRBJ2-7
CASEAFGRGGPVDTGELFF TGCGCCAGCGAAGCGTTTGGAAGAGGGGGACCGGTCGACACCGGGGAGCTGTTTTTT TRBV5-1 . . TRBJ2-2
CASSLNRGSTF TGTGCCAGCAGTTTGAACAGGGGGAGCACCTTC TRBV28 many TRBD1 TRBJ1-2
CASSLDWINTGELFF TGTGCCAGCAGCTTAGACTGGATTAACACCGGGGAGCTGTTTTTT TRBV7-2 . . TRBJ2-2
CASTNQTSMYLCASSFVQAQAFF . TRBV2 . . TRBJ1-1
CASSEAERGYGYTF TGTGCCAGCAGTGAAGCGGAAAGGGGATATGGCTACACCTTC TRBV6-1 many . TRBJ1-2
CASSLPPSGGLGDTQYF TGTGCCAGCAGCTTACCCCCTAGCGGAGGCCTCGGGGATACGCAGTATTTT TRBV7-8 many TRBD2 TRBJ2-3
CASSERRRAPETQYF TGTGCCAGCAGTGAACGGCGCAGGGCGCCAGAGACCCAGTACTTC TRBV6-1 many . TRBJ2-5
CASSDGPSGYEQYF TGTGCCAGCAGTGATGGACCCTCAGGCTACGAGCAGTACTTC TRBV12-3/TRBV12-4 many . TRBJ2-7
CASSQQVVRTEAFF TGTGCCAGCAGCCAGCAGGTTGTAAGGACTGAAGCTTTCTTT TRBV28 once . TRBJ1-1
CASSKMGQGADTQYF TGTGCCAGCAGCAAGATGGGGCAGGGAGCAGATACGCAGTATTTT TRBV7-3 many . TRBJ2-3
CASSSESSYNEQFF TGTGCCAGCAGCTCCGAGAGCTCCTACAATGAGCAGTTCTTC TRBV7-9 many . TRBJ2-1
CASKDDTDTQYF TGTGCCAGCAAGGACGACACAGATACGCAGTATTTT TRBV2 many . TRBJ2-3
CASKEGLASTEAFF TGTGCCAGTAAGGAGGGGTTGGCTAGCACTGAAGCTTTCTTT TRBV7-9 . . TRBJ1-1
CASSSRGHYEQYF TGCGCCAGCAGCTCCAGGGGGCACTACGAGCAGTACTTC TRBV5-1 few TRBD1 TRBJ2-7
CSATKAGDEREQFF TGCAGTGCTACGAAGGCGGGAGATGAACGTGAGCAGTTCTTC TRBV20-1 many TRBD2 TRBJ2-1
CASTRFDEQYF TGTGCCAGCACCCGGTTCGACGAGCAGTACTTC TRBV6-1 many . TRBJ2-7
CASSLAGASGSQANIQYF TGCGCCAGCAGCTTGGCCGGGGCGAGCGGGAGTCAGGCAAACATTCAGTACTTC TRBV5-1 few TRBD2 TRBJ2-4
CASTERDREQLF TGTGCCAGCACGGAGCGGGATCGTGAGCAGCTCTTC TRBV28 . TRBD2 TRBJ2-1
CASSLEGTSGYEQFF TGTGCCAGCAGCTTAGAGGGGACTAGCGGGTATGAGCAGTTCTTC TRBV7-8 many TRBD2 TRBJ2-1
CAIRGGGANEQFF TGTGCCATCAGAGGAGGGGGAGCCAATGAGCAGTTCTTC TRBV10-3 . . TRBJ2-1
CASANPGQPKETQYF TGTGCCAGCGCAAATCCTGGACAGCCAAAAGAGACCCAGTACTTC TRBV27 many . TRBJ2-5
CASSSDKYYGYTF TGTGCCAGCTCATCAGACAAATACTATGGCTACACCTTC TRBV18 . . TRBJ1-2
CSAIAASYNEQFF TGCAGTGCCATAGCGGCCTCCTACAATGAGCAGTTCTTC TRBV20-1 few . TRBJ2-1